The 24 T cell receptor beta chains below all came from one sample that was sequenced in a study of regulatory T cells in long-lasting Graves disease (dated by TCRdb to the early 2020s). Libraries were prepared through multiplex PCR. Sequencing relied on an Illumina HiSeq 4000. To build TCR beta libraries, CDR3 regions were amplified by Arm-PCR using iRepertoire HTBI primers. The public reads were reanalyzed by TCRdb: fastp trimming at Q25, MiXCR alignment, in-frame beta chains only. Rows with one shared CDR3 protein collapse into an entry with the most common genes and DNA. Present in this sample are 650,000 to 850,000 distinct CDR3 sequences, 25% to 35% of which were seen just once. The ten largest clones represent about 40% of the sample. Reading the label with the study, this specimen's time point is: persistent/refractory GD, antithyroid drugs over 5 years with positive TRAb. RNA was extracted from PBMCs in TRIzol for both TCR sequencing and RNA sequencing.

The sequences come from peripheral blood mononuclear cells (PBMCs), collected when the disease was refractory, from a patient treated with antithyroid drugs. These receptors originate from a female donor with Graves disease.

The gene calls are TRBV19 and TRBJ2-2, with D possibly being TRBD1 or TRBD2 (5 bases each). V lost 7 bases and J 2 bases, leaving 14 bases between the germline ends. Germline CDR1 reads LNHDA; CDR2 reads SQIVND (reference sequence). This CDR3 comprises 15 residues. CDR3 sequence (DNA): TGTGCCAGTACGACGGGACGGTCCAACACCGGGGAGCTGTTTTTT. This codes for CASTTGRSNTGELFF.

Note on this clonotype: A read error may be the cause here, since a much bigger clone is one base away. Since no conserved phenylalanine or tryptophan closes the CDR3, a read error is the likely cause. The chain recombines TRBV20-1 with TRBJ1-2; a possible D gene is TRBD1 (5 bases). The CDR3 sequence is 15 residues long. V was cut by 0 bases and J by 4 bases, with 15 bases left in between. In germline, CDR1 is DFQATT, CDR2 SNEGSKA (reference sequence). Here the CDR3 reads CSARDSIRAFYGYTL. CDR3 nucleotide sequence: TGCAGTGCTAGAGATTCAATCAGGGCCTTCTATGGCTACACCCTC.

This clonotype was observed at least ten times. The V gene is TRBV28, the J gene TRBJ1-1; D is uncertain. Trimming shortened V by 3 bases and J by 5 bases, and 16 bases separated the two germline ends. The CDR3 is 15 amino acids. CDR1 is MDHEN and CDR2 is SYDVKM in the germline V gene. Here the CDR3 reads CASSFGSAVRTEAFF. DNA for the CDR3: TGTGCCAGCAGTTTCGGTTCGGCGGTACGGACTGAAGCTTTCTTT.

The rearrangement joins TRBV4-1 to TRBJ2-2; 11 bases align to TRBD2. V was pared by 6 bases and J by 5 bases, with 8 bases of the junction left unmatched. CDR1 and CDR2 from the germline V gene are MGHRA and YSYEKL. The CDR3 spans 16 residues. The CDR3 loop reads CASSLTSGSRTGELFF. Written as DNA, the CDR3 is TGCGCCAGCAGTCTTACTAGCGGGAGTCGGACCGGGGAGCTGTTTTTT.

This chain links TRBV3-1 with TRBJ1-1, with D uncertain. The length of the CDR3 is 15 residues. In germline, CDR1 is LGHDT, CDR2 YNNKEL (reference sequence). V was clipped by 1 base and J by 2 bases, with 11 bases between them. The CDR3 nucleotides are TGTGCCAGCAGCCAAGCCCCGTCGTCCAACACTGAAGCTTTCTTT. It codes for CASSQAPSSNTEAFF.

This clonotype was seen repeatedly, ten times or more. The chain carries TRBV12-3 or TRBV12-4 and TRBJ2-7, with D perhaps matching TRBD1 or TRBD2 (5 bases each). The CDR3 is 14 amino acids. V lost 3 bases to trimming and J lost 2 bases, with 11 bases between them. CDR3 in amino acids: CASSFGALTYEQYF. In nucleotides, the CDR3 is TGTGCCAGCAGTTTCGGGGCGCTTACCTACGAGCAGTACTTC.

This chain joins TRBV6-1 and TRBJ1-2; D is undetermined. The CDR3 has 14 residues. The V end lost 0 bases, the J end lost 3 bases, and 8 bases lay between the germline ends. Germline assignment: CDR1 MNHNS and CDR2 SASEGT. In DNA, the CDR3 is TGTGCCAGCAGTGAAGCTGTAGGATACTATGGCTACACCTTC. It is translated as CASSEAVGYYGYTF.

The rearrangement uses TRBV11-2 and TRBJ2-7, with D tentatively TRBD1 (6 bases). The length of the CDR3 is 15 residues. Germline V gives CDR1 SGHAT, CDR2 FQNNGV. V dropped 5 bases and J dropped 2 bases, with 16 bases sitting between them. The CDR3 bases are TGTGCCAGCAGCCCTATTGACAGGAGTCCCTACGAGCAGTACTTC. This translates into CASSPIDRSPYEQYF. The entire variable domain, with the rest obtained from reference TRBV11-2 and TRBJ2-7, is as follows: EAGVAQSPRYKIIEKRQSVAFWCNPISGHATLYWYQQILGQGPKLLIQFQNNGVVDDSQLPKDRFSAERLKGVDSTLKIQPAKLEDSAVYLCASSPIDRSPYEQYFGPGTRLTVT.

About this clonotype itself: The junction shows a germline mismatch at one end, possibly a read error. The chain combines TRBV20-1 with TRBJ1-5; D gene ambiguous. Germline CDR1 and CDR2: DFQATT and SNEGSKA (reference sequence). The CDR3 loop spans 16 amino acids. CDR3 in DNA: TGCAGTGCTAGATGGGCAGGCAGATATAGCAATCAGCCCCGGCATTTT. Encoded protein: CSARWAGRYSNQPRHF.

The gene calls are TRBV12-3 or TRBV12-4 and TRBJ1-5, with D possibly being TRBD1 (6 bases). The V and J ends lost 8 bases and 2 bases respectively, with 19 bases between them. The CDR3 runs 16 residues. The CDR3, as DNA: TGTGCCAGCCAGGTAGGGGGGGGCGCTGGCAATCAGCCCCAGCATTTT. Its translation is CASQVGGGAGNQPQHF.

The V and J genes are TRBV15 and TRBJ1-1; D gene uncertain. CDR1 is LNHNV, CDR2 YYDKDF, per germline (reference sequence). The CDR3 extends over 15 amino acids. The ends were cut back, 0 bases at V and 8 bases at J, with 16 bases in the middle. This chain's CDR3 is CATSRDGASMGEAFF. CDR3 nucleotides: TGTGCCACCAGCAGAGATGGAGCCTCGATGGGGGAAGCTTTCTTT.

V is TRBV20-1 and J is TRBJ2-1; TRBD2 might be the D (5 bases). Deletions cut 2 bases from V and 13 bases from J, with 12 bases between. Germline lookup yields CDR1 DFQATT and CDR2 SNEGSKA (reference sequence). The CDR3 length is 11 residues. The CDR3 loop is CSARSQDSQFF. The CDR3 DNA reads TGCAGTGCTAGATCCCAGGACTCCCAGTTCTTC.

The chain recombines TRBV29-1 with TRBJ2-7; 8 bases agree with TRBD1. V trimming: 4 bases; J trimming: 6 bases; junction bases outside the gene matches: 8. The CDR3 has 13 residues. The germline CDR1 and CDR2 sequences are SQVTM and ANQGSEA. CDR3 nucleotide sequence: TGCAGCGTTGGTTGGACAGGGAGTGCCGAGCAGTACTTC. Translation gives CSVGWTGSAEQYF.

V and J are TRBV4-1 and TRBJ2-7; TRBD1 might be the D (6 bases). Germline V CDR1 and CDR2: MGHRA, YSYEKL. The CDR3 length is 15 residues. V was shortened by 3 bases and J by 2 bases, with 14 bases between the two germline ends. CDR3: CASSQDRQETYEQYF. In DNA form, the CDR3 reads TGCGCCAGCAGCCAGGACCGACAGGAAACCTACGAGCAGTACTTC.

The sample holds one count of this clonotype. The chain combines TRBV3-1 with TRBJ2-7; 11 nucleotides align to TRBD2. From germline, CDR1 is LGHDT and CDR2 YNNKEL (reference sequence). This CDR3 spans 16 amino acids. J was trimmed by 6 bases and V by 0 bases; bases with no gene match: 7. CDR3 nucleotides: TGTGCCAGCAGCCAAGATTTCACTAGCGGGAGAACCGAGCAGTACTTC. Translation: CASSQDFTSGRTEQYF.

This clonotype was seen many times. The V and J genes are TRBV15 and TRBJ2-5; TRBD1 aligns across 10 bases. Germline CDR1 and CDR2: LNHNV and YYDKDF (reference sequence). V was pared by 8 bases and J by 4 bases, with 7 bases of the junction left unmatched. This CDR3 has 14 residues. The CDR3 sequence: CATATTGGIETQYF. The CDR3 DNA is TGTGCCACCGCTACGACAGGGGGCATAGAGACCCAGTACTTC.

This CDR3 is CASSLDGAGINYGYTF. The CDR3 DNA is TGCGCCAGCAGCTTGGACGGGGCCGGGATCAACTATGGCTACACCTTC. The V gene is TRBV5-1, the J gene TRBJ1-2, with D perhaps TRBD1 (5 bases). The germline V gene has CDR1 SGHRS and CDR2 YFSETQ. The CDR3 contains 16 residues. The V end lost 0 bases, the J end lost 2 bases, and 14 bases lay between the germline ends.

This clonotype was seen a handful of times. The rearrangement links TRBV19 to TRBJ1-1, with D unclear. The V end was cut by 8 bases, the J end by 0 bases, with 25 bases between. Per germline, CDR1 LNHDA and CDR2 SQIVND (reference sequence). This CDR3 comprises 18 residues. In nucleotides, the CDR3 is TGTGCCAGTGCCCCCCGGGCAAACCTGGGTTCGATGAACACTGAAGCTTTCTTT. It specifies CASAPRANLGSMNTEAFF.

This clonotype was seen a few times. The V gene is TRBV11-2, the J gene TRBJ2-7; 8 positions match TRBD1. Germline V CDR1 and CDR2: SGHAT, FQNNGV. V lost 4 bases to trimming and J lost 9 bases; unmatched junction nucleotides: 5. The CDR3 loop spans 12 amino acids. This chain's CDR3 is CASSSTGDRQYF. DNA for the CDR3: TGTGCCAGCAGCTCGACAGGGGATAGGCAGTACTTC.

This clonotype was detected ten times or more. The chain has TRBV5-5 and TRBJ2-7; the match to TRBD1 covers 8 bases. The CDR3 is 17 amino acids. Germline V CDR1 and CDR2: SGHKS, YYEKEE (reference sequence). V was pared by 0 bases and J by 4 bases, with 12 bases of the junction left unmatched. The DNA of the CDR3 is TGTGCCAGCAGCTTGGCTCCCTGGGGACGACAGGGGTACGAGCAGTACTTC. Translation gives CASSLAPWGRQGYEQYF. Complete variable domain (other parts from reference TRBV5-5 and TRBJ2-7): DAGVTQSPTHLIKTRGQQVTLRCSPISGHKSVSWYQQVLGQGPQFIFQYYEKEERGRGNFPDRFSARQFPNYSSELNVNALLLGDSALYLCASSLAPWGRQGYEQYFGPGTRLTVT.

This sequence joins TRBV3-1 and TRBJ1-6, with D perhaps TRBD1 (6 bases). The V and J ends lost 4 bases and 10 bases respectively, with 20 bases between them. This CDR3 is built from 16 residues. Germline-derived CDR1 and CDR2 are LGHDT and YNNKEL (reference sequence). CDR3 nucleotides: TGTGCCAGCAGCCTGCGACTCGGGGGAAGGGGGTCACCCCTCCACTTT. Translated, it gives CASSLRLGGRGSPLHF.

At least ten counts were recorded for this clonotype. In nucleotides, the CDR3 is TGTGCCAGCAGCTTAGGGAGGCGCGAGCAGTACTTC. Translating it yields CASSLGRREQYF. The chain joins TRBV11-2 to TRBJ2-7; tentative D call: TRBD2 (5 bases). The CDR3 runs 12 residues. Germline V gives CDR1 SGHAT, CDR2 FQNNGV. The V end lost 1 base, the J end lost 6 bases, and 7 bases lay between the germline ends.

The chain couples TRBV20-1 to TRBJ1-1; D is perhaps TRBD1 (6 bases). Germline CDR1 and CDR2: DFQATT and SNEGSKA (reference sequence). The CDR3 is made up of 13 amino acids. V was shortened by 3 bases and J by 1 base, with 9 bases between the two germline ends. The CDR3 coding sequence is TGCAGTGCTAGGCAGGACAGGAACACTGAAGCTTTCTTT. This sequence encodes CSARQDRNTEAFF.

This clonotype was seen ten or more times. The genes are TRBV2 and TRBJ2-7; no clear D. V gave up 7 bases and J gave up 3 bases, with 19 bases separating them. The CDR3 has 15 residues. Germline values: CDR1 SNHLY, CDR2 FYNNEI. CDR3 sequence reads: CASTKGLLPHYEQYF. The CDR3 nucleotides read TGTGCCAGCACCAAGGGCCTTTTACCCCACTACGAGCAGTACTTC.